Listed below are T cell receptor beta chains from one sample, sequenced in a study of technical replicates of blood from several donors. Profiling relied on immunoSEQ multiplex PCR, and the TCRdb table lists in-frame clones only, not all of them. The sample shows about 61,000 clones, around 87% of them seen only once. The sequencing input was PBMCs. The origin of the receptors is a human donor in good health. Some clones in this sample may be carry-over from other donors' samples. Both conserved end residues are part of each CDR3. The D gene is left open where the match is weak. Only some rows state a clone size, as once, few, many or a class for expanded clones.

D gene: NA
J gene: TRBJ1-5
clone size: NA
V gene: TRBV5-8
CDR3 protein: CASREGFRSNQPQHF
CDR3 DNA: TGTGCCAGCAGGGAGGGGTTCAGAAGCAATCAGCCCCAGCATTTT

D gene: TRBD1
J gene: TRBJ2-7
clone size: NA
V gene: TRBV2
CDR3 protein: CASKASGTGDYEQYF
CDR3 DNA: TGTGCCAGCAAGGCATCCGGGACAGGAGACTACGAGCAGTACTTC

D gene: NA
J gene: TRBJ1-1
clone size: once
V gene: TRBV29-1
CDR3 protein: CSVEDGGSTEAFF
CDR3 DNA: TGCAGCGTTGAAGATGGGGGGTCGACTGAAGCTTTCTTT

D gene: TRBD2
J gene: TRBJ2-2
clone size: NA
V gene: TRBV5-1
CDR3 protein: CASSLGLASSGELFF
CDR3 DNA: TGCGCCAGCAGCTTGGGACTAGCGTCCTCCGGGGAGCTGTTTTTT

D gene: NA
J gene: TRBJ1-6
clone size: NA
V gene: TRBV15
CDR3 protein: CATSREARGRGYNSPLHF
CDR3 DNA: TGTGCCACCAGCAGAGAGGCGAGAGGCAGGGGTTATAATTCACCCCTCCACTTT

D gene: TRBD2
J gene: TRBJ2-1
clone size: NA
V gene: TRBV2
CDR3 protein: CASSESSGWRNEQFF
CDR3 DNA: TGTGCCAGCAGTGAATCTAGCGGGTGGAGGAATGAGCAGTTCTTC

D gene: NA
J gene: TRBJ2-7
clone size: NA
V gene: TRBV4-2
CDR3 protein: CASSQEPYSEYEQYF
CDR3 DNA: TGTGCCAGCAGCCAAGAGCCCTACTCTGAGTACGAGCAGTACTTC

D gene: NA
J gene: TRBJ2-1
clone size: NA
V gene: TRBV23-1
CDR3 protein: CASSQSTGNNEQFF
CDR3 DNA: TGCGCCAGCAGTCAATCCACAGGAAACAATGAGCAGTTCTTC

D gene: NA
J gene: TRBJ2-5
clone size: NA
V gene: TRBV7-9
CDR3 protein: CASSPFGETQYF
CDR3 DNA: TGTGCCAGCAGCCCCTTCGGGGAGACCCAGTACTTC

D gene: TRBD1
J gene: TRBJ2-5
clone size: NA
V gene: TRBV7-2
CDR3 protein: CASSLVFEGARQETQYF
CDR3 DNA: TGTGCCAGCAGCTTAGTTTTCGAGGGGGCCCGCCAAGAGACCCAGTACTTC